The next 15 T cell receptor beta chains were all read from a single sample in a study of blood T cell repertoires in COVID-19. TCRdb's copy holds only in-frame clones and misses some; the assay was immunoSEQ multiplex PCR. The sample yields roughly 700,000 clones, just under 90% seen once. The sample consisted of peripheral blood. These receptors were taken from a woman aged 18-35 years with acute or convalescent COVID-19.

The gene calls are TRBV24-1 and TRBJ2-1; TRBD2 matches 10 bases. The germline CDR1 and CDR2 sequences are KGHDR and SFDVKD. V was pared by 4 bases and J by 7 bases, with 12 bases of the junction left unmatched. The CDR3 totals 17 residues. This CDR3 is CATSDHRRAGGRNEQFF. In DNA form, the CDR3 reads TGTGCCACCAGTGACCACCGGAGAGCGGGGGGGCGGAATGAGCAGTTCTTC.

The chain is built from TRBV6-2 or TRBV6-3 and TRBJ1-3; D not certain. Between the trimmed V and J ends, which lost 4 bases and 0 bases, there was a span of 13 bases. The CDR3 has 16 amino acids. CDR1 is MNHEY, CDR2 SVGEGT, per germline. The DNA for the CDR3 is TGTGCCAGCAGTTTCCTTGGAGGGAGCTCTGGAAACACCATATATTTT. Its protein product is CASSFLGGSSGNTIYF.

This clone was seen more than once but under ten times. CDR3 sequence: CASRQGLEAFF. The CDR3 nucleotides read TGTGCCTCACGACAGGGTTTAGAAGCTTTCTTT. The V and J genes are TRBV30 and TRBJ1-1; 7 nucleotides line up with TRBD1. J lost 8 bases, V lost 7 bases, and 7 bases had no gene match. CDR1 GTSNPN and CDR2 SVGIG come from the germline V gene (reference sequence). The CDR3 contains 11 residues.

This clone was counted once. The CDR3: CASSLDGGGTYEQYF. In DNA, the CDR3 is TGTGCCAGCAGCTTAGACGGGGGGGGTACCTACGAGCAGTACTTC. The chain is built from TRBV7-2 and TRBJ2-7; TRBD2 agrees at 8 bases. V lost 1 base to trimming and J lost 2 bases; unmatched junction nucleotides: 4. The length of the CDR3 is 15 residues. Germline V gives CDR1 SGHTA, CDR2 FQGNSA.

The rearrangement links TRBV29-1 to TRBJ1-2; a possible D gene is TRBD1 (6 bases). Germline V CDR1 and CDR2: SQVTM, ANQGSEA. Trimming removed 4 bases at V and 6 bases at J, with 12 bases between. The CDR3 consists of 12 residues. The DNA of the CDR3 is TGCAGCGTTGGGGGGCCGATTGATGGCTACACCTTC. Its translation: CSVGGPIDGYTF.

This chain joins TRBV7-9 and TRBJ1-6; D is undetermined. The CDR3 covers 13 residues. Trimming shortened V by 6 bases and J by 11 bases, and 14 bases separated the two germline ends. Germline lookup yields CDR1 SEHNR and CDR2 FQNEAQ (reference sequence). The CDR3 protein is CASSLDGLAPLHF. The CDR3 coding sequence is TGTGCCAGCAGTCTGGACGGACTTGCACCCCTCCACTTT. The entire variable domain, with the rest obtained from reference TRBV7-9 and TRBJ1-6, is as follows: DTGVSQNPRHKITKRGQNVTFRCDPISEHNRLYWYRQTLGQGPEFLTYFQNEAQLEKSRLLSDRFSAERPKGSFSTLEIQRTEQGDSAMYLCASSLDGLAPLHFGNGTRLTVT.

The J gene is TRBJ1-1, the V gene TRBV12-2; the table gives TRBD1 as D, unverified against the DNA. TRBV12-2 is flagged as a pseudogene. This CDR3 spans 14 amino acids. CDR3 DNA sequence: TGTGCAAGTCGCTTTGGCCTGATGAACACTGAAGCTTTCTTT. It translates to CASRFGLMNTEAFF.

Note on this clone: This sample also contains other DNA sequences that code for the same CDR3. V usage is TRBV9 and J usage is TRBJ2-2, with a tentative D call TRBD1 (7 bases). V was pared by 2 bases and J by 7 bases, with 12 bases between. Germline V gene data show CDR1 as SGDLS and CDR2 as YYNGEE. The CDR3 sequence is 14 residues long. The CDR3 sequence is CASSVEGAVGELFF. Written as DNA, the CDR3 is TGTGCCAGCAGCGTGGAGGGGGCGGTCGGGGAGCTGTTTTTT. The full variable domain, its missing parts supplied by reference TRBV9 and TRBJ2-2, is DSGVTQTPKHLITATGQRVTLRCSPRSGDLSVYWYQQSLDQGLQFLIQYYNGEERAKGNILERFSAQQFPDLHSELNLSSLELGDSALYFCASSVEGAVGELFFGEGSRLTVL.

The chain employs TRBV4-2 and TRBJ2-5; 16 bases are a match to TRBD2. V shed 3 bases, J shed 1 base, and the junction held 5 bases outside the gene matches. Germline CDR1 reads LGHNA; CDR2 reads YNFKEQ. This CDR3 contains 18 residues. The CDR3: CASSHMGLAGGPQETQYF. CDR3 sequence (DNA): TGTGCCAGCAGCCACATGGGACTAGCGGGGGGGCCCCAAGAGACCCAGTACTTC.

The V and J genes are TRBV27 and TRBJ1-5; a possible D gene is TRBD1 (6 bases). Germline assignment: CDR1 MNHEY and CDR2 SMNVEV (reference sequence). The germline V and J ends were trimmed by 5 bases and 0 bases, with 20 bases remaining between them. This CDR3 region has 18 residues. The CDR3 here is CASSPKPGTPYSNQPQHF. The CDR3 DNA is TGTGCCAGCAGTCCAAAGCCCGGGACACCTTATAGCAATCAGCCCCAGCATTTT.

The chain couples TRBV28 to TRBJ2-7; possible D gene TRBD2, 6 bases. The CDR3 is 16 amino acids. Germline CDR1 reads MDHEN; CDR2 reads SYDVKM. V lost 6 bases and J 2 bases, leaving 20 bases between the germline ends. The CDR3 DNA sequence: TGTGCCAGCAGCGACGAGATAGCGGTAACTACCTACGAGCAGTACTTC. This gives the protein CASSDEIAVTTYEQYF. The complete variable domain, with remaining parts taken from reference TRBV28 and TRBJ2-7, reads DVKVTQSSRYLVKRTGEKVFLECVQDMDHENMFWYRQDPGLGLRLIYFSYDVKMKEKGDIPEGYSVSREKKERFSLILESASTNQTSMYLCASSDEIAVTTYEQYFGPGTRLTVT.

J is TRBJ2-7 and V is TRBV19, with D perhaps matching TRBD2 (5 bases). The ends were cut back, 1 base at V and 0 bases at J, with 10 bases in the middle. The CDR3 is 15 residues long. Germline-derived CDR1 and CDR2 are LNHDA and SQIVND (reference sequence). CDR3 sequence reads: CASSIGGRSSYEQYF. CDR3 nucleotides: TGTGCCAGTAGTATAGGAGGGCGAAGCTCCTACGAGCAGTACTTC.

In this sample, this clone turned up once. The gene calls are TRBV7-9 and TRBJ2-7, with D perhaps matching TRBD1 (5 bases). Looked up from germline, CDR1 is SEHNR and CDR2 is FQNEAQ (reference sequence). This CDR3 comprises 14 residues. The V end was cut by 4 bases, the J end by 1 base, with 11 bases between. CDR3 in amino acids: CASSSGRDSYEQYF. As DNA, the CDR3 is TGTGCCAGCAGCTCGGGCAGGGATTCCTACGAGCAGTACTTC.

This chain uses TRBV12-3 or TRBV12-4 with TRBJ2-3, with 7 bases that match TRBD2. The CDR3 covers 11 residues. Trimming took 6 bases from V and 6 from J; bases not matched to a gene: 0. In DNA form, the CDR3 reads TGTGCCAGCAGACTAGCGGATACGCAGTATTTT. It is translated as CASRLADTQYF.

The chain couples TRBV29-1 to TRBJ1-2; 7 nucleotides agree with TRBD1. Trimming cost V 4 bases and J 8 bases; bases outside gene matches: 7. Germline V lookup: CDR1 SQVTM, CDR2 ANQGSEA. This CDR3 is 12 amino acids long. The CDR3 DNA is TGCAGCGTTGTAGCAGGGGGATACGGCTACACCTTC. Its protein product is CSVVAGGYGYTF.